Presented here are 24 T cell receptor beta chains from one specimen sequenced in a study of blood T cell repertoires in COVID-19. Sequencing used immunoSEQ multiplex PCR; TCRdb keeps in-frame clones, though not all of them. The sample holds 250,000 or so clones; approximately 82% are singletons and the top ten take 3.4%. The specimen was peripheral blood. The receptors were sampled from a woman aged 18-30 years with acute or convalescent COVID-19.

The chain links TRBV7-9 to TRBJ2-4; D is undetermined. Trimming cost V 2 bases and J 0 bases, with 14 bases left between them. CDR1 is SEHNR and CDR2 is FQNEAQ in the germline V gene (reference sequence). CDR3 length equals 17 residues. The chain's CDR3 is CASSLPGQNLAKNIQYF. The CDR3 DNA follows: TGTGCCAGCAGCTTACCGGGTCAAAATCTAGCCAAAAACATTCAGTACTTC.

This chain uses TRBV25-1 with TRBJ1-2, with D possibly matching TRBD1 (6 bases). This CDR3 is 12 amino acids long. Trimming cost V 3 bases and J 4 bases, with 6 bases left between them. The V gene's germline CDR1 is MGHDK and CDR2 SYGVNS. The CDR3 sequence is CASSDRGYGYTF. Written as DNA, the CDR3 is TGTGCCAGCAGTGACAGGGGCTATGGCTACACCTTC.

The V and J genes are TRBV3-1 (or the pseudogene TRBV3-2) and TRBJ2-1; perhaps TRBD2 as D (6 bases). Trimming pared 1 base from V and 3 bases from J, leaving 10 bases between. The CDR3 has 15 amino acids. The V gene's germline CDR1 is LGHDT and CDR2 YNNKEL (reference sequence). The CDR3 spells CASSQVSGSYNEQFF. The CDR3 DNA follows: TGTGCCAGCAGCCAAGTTAGCGGAAGCTACAATGAGCAGTTCTTC.

The rearrangement links TRBV21-1 to TRBJ1-6; TRBD1 was called by the table and not checked on the DNA. TRBV21-1 is a pseudogene locus. The CDR3 length is 19 residues. The CDR3 nucleotides read TGTGCCAGCAGCAAATTAGGTACAGGTCCCAGCTCCTATAATTCACCCCTCCACTTT. This sequence encodes CASSKLGTGPSSYNSPLHF.

The chain links TRBV27 to TRBJ1-6; 7 nucleotides match TRBD1. CDR3 length: 16 residues. Per germline, CDR1 MNHEY and CDR2 SMNVEV (reference sequence). V lost 5 bases and J lost 5; bases outside the gene matches: 9. CDR3 DNA: TGTGCCAGCAGTCCTAGGGGACAGCGAGATAATTCACCCCTCCACTTT. It specifies CASSPRGQRDNSPLHF.

This chain joins TRBV7-9 and TRBJ2-1; 7 bases agree with TRBD1. J was trimmed by 4 bases and V by 2 bases; bases with no gene match: 14. The CDR3 is made up of 18 amino acids. Germline V gene sequence: CDR1 SEHNR, CDR2 FQNEAQ (reference sequence). CDR3 in DNA: TGTGCCAGCAGCTTACGCCTCAACCGGGACAGTAAGTACAATGAGCAGTTCTTC. Protein sequence: CASSLRLNRDSKYNEQFF.

The chain is built from TRBV7-9 and TRBJ2-7; D unresolved. The CDR3 contains 13 residues. Trimming shortened V by 4 bases and J by 6 bases, and 13 bases separated the two germline ends. Germline CDR1 and CDR2: SEHNR and FQNEAQ (reference sequence). The CDR3 region is CASSSQSTSEQYF. In DNA form, the CDR3 reads TGTGCCAGCAGCTCCCAATCAACCAGCGAGCAGTACTTC.

The chain has TRBV20-1 and TRBJ2-1; D not certain. V gave up 3 bases and J gave up 3 bases, with 9 bases separating them. Germline loops: CDR1 DFQATT, CDR2 SNEGSKA (reference sequence). This CDR3 has 13 residues. DNA for the CDR3: TGCAGTGCTAGTGGAACCTACTACAATGAGCAGTTCTTC. Protein product: CSASGTYYNEQFF.

The V gene is TRBV7-8, the J gene TRBJ1-6; no clear D gene. The CDR3 loop spans 13 amino acids. Germline V CDR1 and CDR2: SGHVS, FQNEAQ. V was cut by 5 bases and J by 6 bases, with 8 bases left in between. DNA of the CDR3: TGTGCCAGCAGCCGGGCCTTTAATTCACCCCTCCACTTT. Translating it yields CASSRAFNSPLHF. The full variable domain, its missing parts supplied by reference TRBV7-8 and TRBJ1-6, is GAGVSQSPRYKVAKRGQDVALRCDPISGHVSLFWYQQALGQGPEFLTYFQNEAQLDKSGLPSDRFFAERPEGSVSTLKIQRTQQEDSAVYLCASSRAFNSPLHFGNGTRLTVT.

The V call is TRBV28, the J call TRBJ2-1; D is possibly TRBD2 (5 bases). Trimming removed 4 bases at V and 7 bases at J, with 17 bases between. This CDR3 region has 15 residues. The germline gives CDR1 MDHEN, CDR2 SYDVKM. CDR3 nucleotide sequence: TGTGCCAGCAGTTCAGGCCCAACTAGTTCTAATGAGCAGTTCTTC. Its protein is CASSSGPTSSNEQFF.

The chain recombines TRBV11-2 with TRBJ2-1; possibly TRBD2 for D (6 bases). Germline loops: CDR1 SGHAT, CDR2 FQNNGV. Trimming cost V 1 base and J 5 bases, with 21 bases left between them. The CDR3 has 18 amino acids. This chain's CDR3 is CASSLGEGTLRTNNEQFF. The CDR3 DNA reads TGTGCCAGCAGCTTAGGGGAAGGGACTTTGCGAACGAACAATGAGCAGTTCTTC. The full variable domain, rest sourced from reference TRBV11-2 and TRBJ2-1, is EAGVAQSPRYKIIEKRQSVAFWCNPISGHATLYWYQQILGQGPKLLIQFQNNGVVDDSQLPKDRFSAERLKGVDSTLKIQPAKLEDSAVYLCASSLGEGTLRTNNEQFFGPGTRLTVL.

V usage is TRBV11-2 and J usage is TRBJ1-2; 8 nucleotides line up with TRBD1. Trimming at V came to 4 bases and at J to 3 bases, leaving 7 bases not matched to a gene. CDR3 length: 15 amino acids. CDR1 and CDR2 from the germline V gene are SGHAT and FQNNGV. This chain's CDR3 is CASSYGTGPYYGYTF. CDR3 DNA: TGTGCCAGCAGCTATGGGACAGGCCCTTACTATGGCTACACCTTC.

The table lists this clone with a few counts. The genes are TRBV7-2 and TRBJ2-2; possibly TRBD2 for D (6 bases). Trimming cost V 4 bases and J 5 bases, with 14 bases left between them. Germline V lookup: CDR1 SGHTA, CDR2 FQGNSA. This CDR3 is built from 15 residues. The CDR3 region is CASSSSVGGTGELFF. CDR3 sequence (DNA): TGTGCCAGCAGCTCGTCTGTCGGAGGGACCGGGGAGCTGTTTTTT.

This chain joins TRBV6-5 and TRBJ1-3; possibly TRBD1 for D (5 bases). CDR3 length equals 14 residues. V was trimmed by 6 bases and J by 2 bases, leaving 11 bases between them. Germline CDR1 and CDR2: MNHEY and SVGAGI. The CDR3 bases are TGTGCCAGCAGGCCGGGACTGACTGGAAACACCATATATTTT. Amino acid sequence: CASRPGLTGNTIYF.

This chain joins TRBV6-1 and TRBJ1-1, with TRBD1 as a possible D gene (5 bases). Germline loops: CDR1 MNHNS, CDR2 SASEGT. CDR3 length: 13 residues. V was cut by 2 bases and J by 5 bases, with 9 bases left in between. CDR3 sequence: CASSEIGGTEAFF. Here the CDR3 DNA reads TGTGCCAGCAGTGAAATTGGGGGGACTGAAGCTTTCTTT.

This sequence joins TRBV7-8 and TRBJ2-3; the match to TRBD2 covers 7 bases. Germline assignment: CDR1 SGHVS and CDR2 FQNEAQ. The length of the CDR3 is 18 residues. Germline trimming cut 0 bases from V and 3 bases from J; bases unmatched to any gene: 12. The CDR3 DNA is TGTGCCAGCAGCTTAGCGGGGGAGGGAGGTTGGGTAACAGATACGCAGTATTTT. As protein: CASSLAGEGGWVTDTQYF. Looking up the rest from reference TRBV7-8 and TRBJ2-3 gives the full variable domain: GAGVSQSPRYKVAKRGQDVALRCDPISGHVSLFWYQQALGQGPEFLTYFQNEAQLDKSGLPSDRFFAERPEGSVSTLKIQRTQQEDSAVYLCASSLAGEGGWVTDTQYFGPGTRLTVL.

This clone was seen only once. V usage is TRBV9 and J usage is TRBJ2-1; 7 bases agree with TRBD2. There are 15 residues in the CDR3. Germline lookup yields CDR1 SGDLS and CDR2 YYNGEE. V dropped 1 base and J dropped 6; count of bases not matched to a gene: 7. This CDR3 reads CASSVRLAASNEQFF. The DNA for the CDR3 is TGTGCCAGCAGCGTAAGGCTAGCGGCCTCCAATGAGCAGTTCTTC.

This chain's CDR3 is CASSSPGLAGNYNEQFF. In DNA form, the CDR3 reads TGCGCCAGCAGTTCACCGGGACTAGCGGGAAACTACAATGAGCAGTTCTTC. The chain is built from TRBV10-2 and TRBJ2-1, with 13 bases identical to TRBD2. The V segment lost 5 bases and the J segment 3 bases; nucleotides outside the gene matches: 7. The CDR3 spans 17 residues. Germline-derived CDR1 and CDR2 are WSHSY and SAAADI.

The V and J genes are TRBV6-5 and TRBJ2-3, with D uncertain. The CDR3 spans 14 residues. CDR1 and CDR2 (germline): MNHEY, SVGAGI. The V and J ends lost 8 bases and 2 bases respectively, with 14 bases between them. CDR3: CASGGLSPTDTQYF. CDR3 coding DNA: TGTGCCAGCGGCGGTCTATCACCCACAGATACGCAGTATTTT.

The chain employs TRBV7-8 and TRBJ2-1; weak D call: TRBD2 (5 bases). Trimming stripped 5 bases from V and 5 bases from J, with 13 bases between. Looked up from germline, CDR1 is SGHVS and CDR2 is FQNEAQ. The CDR3 runs to 14 residues. The CDR3 DNA is TGTGCCAGCAGCCGAGAGCGGAATAACAATGAGCAGTTCTTC. Amino acids: CASSRERNNNEQFF. Supplemented by reference TRBV7-8 and TRBJ2-1, the full variable domain reads GAGVSQSPRYKVAKRGQDVALRCDPISGHVSLFWYQQALGQGPEFLTYFQNEAQLDKSGLPSDRFFAERPEGSVSTLKIQRTQQEDSAVYLCASSRERNNNEQFFGPGTRLTVL.

The CDR3 loop is CASTASVNYGYTF. The CDR3 DNA is TGTGCCAGCACCGCCTCGGTGAACTATGGCTACACCTTC. The chain employs TRBV12-3 or TRBV12-4 and TRBJ1-2; no clear D. V lost 7 bases, J lost 2 bases, and 11 bases lay in between. The length of the CDR3 is 13 residues.

V is TRBV28 and J is TRBJ1-4; D call uncertain. Between the trimmed V and J ends, which lost 6 bases and 5 bases, there was a span of 13 bases. The CDR3 is 14 amino acids. Germline V gene sequence: CDR1 MDHEN, CDR2 SYDVKM. CDR3 sequence (DNA): TGTGCCAGCAGCTATTCACCATCCAATGAAAAACTGTTTTTT. Translated: CASSYSPSNEKLFF.

The chain joins TRBV5-6 to TRBJ2-1; the match to TRBD2 covers 7 bases. This CDR3 is 13 amino acids long. Germline-derived CDR1 and CDR2 are SGHDT and YYEEEE. Trimming took 0 bases from V and 8 from J; bases not matched to a gene: 2. The CDR3 DNA reads TGTGCCAGCAGCTTGGGGGCGGGGGATGAGCAGTTCTTC. This gives the protein CASSLGAGDEQFF.

The chain recombines TRBV9 with TRBJ1-1, with D tentatively TRBD1 (6 bases). This CDR3 has 14 amino acids. With 0 bases removed from V and 7 bases from J, the gap between germline ends came to 13 bases. Germline V gives CDR1 SGDLS, CDR2 YYNGEE. The CDR3 DNA follows: TGTGCCAGCAGCGTAGCTGGGGGGGCAGATGAAGCTTTCTTT. It specifies CASSVAGGADEAFF.